This TCR beta chain was sequenced during a study of T cell responses to AZD1222 COVID-19 vaccine. Points from the study as a whole: Close to half of spike-specific TCRs reportedly recognize unmutated variant regions. Spike-specific TCR breadth rose after two AZD1222 doses, and depth rose as well. Seropositive AZD1222 recipients at baseline numbered only 6 or 7. There were mostly white British donors and more females than males, and clonal diversity was possibly underestimated.

The CDR3 extends over 14 amino acids. V was clipped by 5 bases and J by 3 bases; unmatched bases: 2. In germline, CDR1 is LNHDA, CDR2 SQIVND (reference sequence). About this clone: Its antigen is as yet unknown.

The protocol was immunoSEQ multiplex PCR, while the TCRdb copy is restricted to in-frame clones and leaves out a portion. The sample carries about 120,000 clones, over 80% recorded once. Sequences were derived from peripheral blood, sampled on day 0 of AZD1222 vaccination. The TCR was taken from an adult in good health. The chain recombines TRBV19 with TRBJ2-3, with 10 nucleotides matching TRBD2. Written as DNA, the CDR3 is TGTGCCAGTAGTCTAGCGGGAGTTACAGATACGCAGTATTTT. Its protein is CASSLAGVTDTQYF.